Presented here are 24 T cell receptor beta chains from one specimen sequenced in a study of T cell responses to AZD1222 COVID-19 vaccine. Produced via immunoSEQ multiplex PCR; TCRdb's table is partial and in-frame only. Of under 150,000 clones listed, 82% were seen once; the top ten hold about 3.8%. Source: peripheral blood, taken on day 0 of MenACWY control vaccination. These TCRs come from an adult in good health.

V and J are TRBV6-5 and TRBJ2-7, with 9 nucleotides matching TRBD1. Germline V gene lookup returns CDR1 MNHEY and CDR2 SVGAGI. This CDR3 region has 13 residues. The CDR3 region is CASRGQGSGELYV. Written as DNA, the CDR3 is TGTGCCAGCAGGGGACAGGGATCGGGAGAGCTGTACGTC.

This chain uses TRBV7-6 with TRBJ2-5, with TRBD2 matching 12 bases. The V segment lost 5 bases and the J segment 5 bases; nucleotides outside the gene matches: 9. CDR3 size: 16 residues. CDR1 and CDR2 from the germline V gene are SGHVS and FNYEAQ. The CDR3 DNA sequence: TGTGCCAGCAGCCCGACGACTAGCGGGGGCGCGGAGACCCAGTACTTC. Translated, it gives CASSPTTSGGAETQYF.

DNA of the CDR3: TGTGCCAGCAGTAATGTGGGTCTTAACTATGGCTACACCTTC. Its protein is CASSNVGLNYGYTF. This chain links TRBV6-5 with TRBJ1-2, with no clear D. There are 14 residues in the CDR3. CDR1 MNHEY and CDR2 SVGAGI come from the germline V gene. The ends were cut back, 5 bases at V and 1 base at J, with 11 bases in the middle.

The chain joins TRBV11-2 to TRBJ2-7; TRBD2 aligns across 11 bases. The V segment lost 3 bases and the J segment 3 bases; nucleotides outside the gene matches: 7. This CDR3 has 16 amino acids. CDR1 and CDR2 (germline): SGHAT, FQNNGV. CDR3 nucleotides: TGTGCCAGCAGCTTCTTAGCGGGGGGGAATAGCTACGAGCAGTACTTC. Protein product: CASSFLAGGNSYEQYF.

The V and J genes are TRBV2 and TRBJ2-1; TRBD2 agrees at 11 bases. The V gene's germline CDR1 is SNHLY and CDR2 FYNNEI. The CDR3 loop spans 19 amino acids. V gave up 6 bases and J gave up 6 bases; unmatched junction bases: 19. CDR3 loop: CASSSRLAGRQTSTNEQFF. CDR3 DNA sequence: TGTGCCAGCAGCTCTCGACTAGCGGGGAGGCAGACCTCTACCAATGAGCAGTTCTTC.

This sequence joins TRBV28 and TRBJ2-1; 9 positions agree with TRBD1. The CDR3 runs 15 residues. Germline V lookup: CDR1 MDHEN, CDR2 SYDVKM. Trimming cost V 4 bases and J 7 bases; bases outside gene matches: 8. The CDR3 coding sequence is TGTGCCAGCAGTTATGACCCGACAGGGGGAAATGAGCAGTTCTTC. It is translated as CASSYDPTGGNEQFF.

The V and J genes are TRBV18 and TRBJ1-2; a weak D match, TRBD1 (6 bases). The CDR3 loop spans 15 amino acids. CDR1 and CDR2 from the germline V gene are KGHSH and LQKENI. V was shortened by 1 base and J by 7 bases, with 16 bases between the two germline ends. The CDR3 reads CASSPRKGVIVGYTF. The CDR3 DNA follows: TGTGCCAGCTCACCACGGAAGGGGGTTATCGTTGGCTACACCTTC.

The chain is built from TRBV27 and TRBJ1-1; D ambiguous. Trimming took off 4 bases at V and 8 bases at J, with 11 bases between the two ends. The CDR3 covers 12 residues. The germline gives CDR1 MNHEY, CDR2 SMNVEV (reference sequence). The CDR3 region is CASSSWTQEAFF. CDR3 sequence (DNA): TGTGCCAGCAGTTCCTGGACCCAGGAAGCTTTCTTT.

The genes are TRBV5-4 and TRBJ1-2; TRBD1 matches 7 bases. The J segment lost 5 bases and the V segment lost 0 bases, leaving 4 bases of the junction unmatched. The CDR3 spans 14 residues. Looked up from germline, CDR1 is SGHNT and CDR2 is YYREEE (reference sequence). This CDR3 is CASSLDGTAYGYTF. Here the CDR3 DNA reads TGTGCCAGCAGCTTGGACGGGACAGCTTATGGCTACACCTTC.

CDR3 DNA sequence: TGTGCCAGCAGTTTATCGCGAAGACATAGCAATCAGCCCCAGCATTTT. Translation: CASSLSRRHSNQPQHF. This chain uses TRBV27 with TRBJ1-5; unclear D gene. The CDR3 is 16 residues long. Germline CDR1 and CDR2: MNHEY and SMNVEV (reference sequence). V was shortened by 0 bases and J by 0 bases, with 9 bases between the two germline ends.

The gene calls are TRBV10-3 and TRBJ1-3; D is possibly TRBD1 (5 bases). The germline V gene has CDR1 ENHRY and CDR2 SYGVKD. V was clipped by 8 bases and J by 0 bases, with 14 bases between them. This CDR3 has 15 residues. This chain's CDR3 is CAISYGGSSGNTIYF. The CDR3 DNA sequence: TGTGCCATCTCCTATGGGGGGAGCTCTGGAAACACCATATATTTT.

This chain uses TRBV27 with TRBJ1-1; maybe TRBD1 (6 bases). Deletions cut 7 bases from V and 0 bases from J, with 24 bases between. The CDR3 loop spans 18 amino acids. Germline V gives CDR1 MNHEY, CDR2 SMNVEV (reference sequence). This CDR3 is CASTGGAGSITMNTEAFF. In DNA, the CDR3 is TGTGCCAGCACCGGGGGGGCCGGCTCAATTACTATGAACACTGAAGCTTTCTTT.

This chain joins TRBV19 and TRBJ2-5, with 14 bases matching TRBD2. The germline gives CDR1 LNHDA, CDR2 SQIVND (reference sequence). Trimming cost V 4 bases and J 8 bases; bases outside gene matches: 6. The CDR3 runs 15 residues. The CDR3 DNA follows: TGTGCCAGTAGTACCGGGACTAGCGGGGGAGACACCCAGTACTTC. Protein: CASSTGTSGGDTQYF.

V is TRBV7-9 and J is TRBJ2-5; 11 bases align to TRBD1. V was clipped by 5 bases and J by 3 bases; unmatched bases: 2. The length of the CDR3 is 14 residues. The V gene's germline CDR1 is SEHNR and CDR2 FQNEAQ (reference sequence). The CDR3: CASSRGQGEETQYF. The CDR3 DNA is TGTGCCAGCAGCCGGGGACAGGGGGAAGAGACCCAGTACTTC.

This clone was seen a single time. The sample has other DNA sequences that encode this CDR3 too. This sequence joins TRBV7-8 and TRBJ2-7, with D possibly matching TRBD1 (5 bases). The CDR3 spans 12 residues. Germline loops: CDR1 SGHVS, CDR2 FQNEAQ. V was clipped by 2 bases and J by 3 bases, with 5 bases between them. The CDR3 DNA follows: TGTGCCAGCAGCTTACAGGGCTACGAGCAGTACTTC. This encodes CASSLQGYEQYF.

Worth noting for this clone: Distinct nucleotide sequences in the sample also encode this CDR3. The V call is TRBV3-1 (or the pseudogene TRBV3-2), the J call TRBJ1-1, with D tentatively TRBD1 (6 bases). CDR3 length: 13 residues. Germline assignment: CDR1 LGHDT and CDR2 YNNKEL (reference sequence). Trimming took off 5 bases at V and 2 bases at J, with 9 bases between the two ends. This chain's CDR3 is CASSRGANTEAFF. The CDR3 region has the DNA TGTGCCAGCAGCAGGGGGGCTAACACTGAAGCTTTCTTT.

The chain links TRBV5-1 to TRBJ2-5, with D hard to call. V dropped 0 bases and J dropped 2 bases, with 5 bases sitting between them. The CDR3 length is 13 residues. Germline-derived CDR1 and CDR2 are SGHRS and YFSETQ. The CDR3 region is CASSLGVQETQYF. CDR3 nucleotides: TGCGCCAGCAGCTTGGGGGTTCAAGAGACCCAGTACTTC.

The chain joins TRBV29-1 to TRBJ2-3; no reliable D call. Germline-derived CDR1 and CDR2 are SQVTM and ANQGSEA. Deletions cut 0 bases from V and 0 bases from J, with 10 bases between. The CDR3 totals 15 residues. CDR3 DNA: TGCAGCGTTGAAGATCGAACGGTTAGCACAGATACGCAGTATTTT. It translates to CSVEDRTVSTDTQYF.

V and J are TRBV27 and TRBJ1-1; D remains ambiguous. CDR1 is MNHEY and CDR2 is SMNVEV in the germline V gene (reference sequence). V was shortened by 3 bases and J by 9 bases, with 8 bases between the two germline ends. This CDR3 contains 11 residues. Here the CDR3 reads CASSLAGKAFF. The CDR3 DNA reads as TGTGCCAGCAGTTTGGCAGGAAAAGCTTTCTTT.

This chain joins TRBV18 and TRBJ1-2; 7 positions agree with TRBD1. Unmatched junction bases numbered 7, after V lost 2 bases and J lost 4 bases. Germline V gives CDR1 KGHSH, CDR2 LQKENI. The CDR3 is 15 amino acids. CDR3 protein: CASSPGRGLGYGYTF. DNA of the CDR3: TGTGCCAGCTCACCAGGGAGGGGGCTAGGCTATGGCTACACCTTC.

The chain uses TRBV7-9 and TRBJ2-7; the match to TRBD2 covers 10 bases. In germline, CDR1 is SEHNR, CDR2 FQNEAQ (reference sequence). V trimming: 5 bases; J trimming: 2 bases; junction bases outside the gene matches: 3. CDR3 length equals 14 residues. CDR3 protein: CASSPSGGAYEQYF. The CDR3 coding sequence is TGTGCCAGCAGCCCAAGCGGGGGGGCCTACGAGCAGTACTTC.

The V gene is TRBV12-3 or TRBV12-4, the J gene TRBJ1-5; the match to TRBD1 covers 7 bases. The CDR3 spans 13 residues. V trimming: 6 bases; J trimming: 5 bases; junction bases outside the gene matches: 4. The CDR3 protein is CASSLTGDQPQHF. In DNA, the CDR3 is TGTGCCAGCAGCCTTACAGGGGATCAGCCCCAGCATTTT.

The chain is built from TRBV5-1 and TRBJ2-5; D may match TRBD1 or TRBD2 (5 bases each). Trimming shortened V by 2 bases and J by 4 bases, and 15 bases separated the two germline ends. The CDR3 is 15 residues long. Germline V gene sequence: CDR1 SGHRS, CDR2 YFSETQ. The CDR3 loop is CASSFLGALGETQYF. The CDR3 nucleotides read TGCGCCAGCAGCTTCCTCGGGGCCTTAGGAGAGACCCAGTACTTC.

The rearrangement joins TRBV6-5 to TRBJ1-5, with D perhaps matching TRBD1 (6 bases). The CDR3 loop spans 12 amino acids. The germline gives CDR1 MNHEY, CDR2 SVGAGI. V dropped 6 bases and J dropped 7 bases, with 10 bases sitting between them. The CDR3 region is CASRGALQPQHF. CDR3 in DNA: TGTGCCAGCAGGGGGGCTTTGCAGCCCCAGCATTTT.